The TCR beta chain under discussion was sequenced for a study of preoperative IRX-2 immunotherapy in early breast cancer. The assay was immunoSEQ multiplex PCR, and TCRdb's table has in-frame clones only and misses some. The data hold about 43,000 clones, with roughly 94% observed a single time. Treatment of the sample: preoperative locoregional IRX-2 cytokine immunotherapy. Samples came from a phase Ib trial of preoperative locoregional IRX-2 cytokine immunotherapy. The V and J ends lost 2 bases and 3 bases, in that order; junction bases with no gene match: 9. The CDR3 loop spans 17 amino acids. CDR1 and CDR2 (germline): MDHEN, SYDVKM.

This receptor was taken from a human donor with breast cancer. Sequences were derived from tumor tissue, sampled after IRX-2 immunotherapy. The chain joins TRBV28 to TRBJ2-2, with 7 bases lining up with TRBD2. CDR3 sequence reads: CASSLIPAGRDTGELFF. DNA of the CDR3: TGTGCCAGCAGTTTAATCCCAGCGGGACGGGACACCGGGGAGCTGTTTTTT.